This T cell receptor (beta chain) was identified during a study of cytomegalovirus exposure and HLA in healthy donors (dated by TCRdb to the late 2010s). For the study in its entirety: An earlier analysis of approximately 600 of the donors reported 250 to 300 Gb of sequence data and some 100 million unique TCR beta sequences from 150 million to 200 million T cells. An early release covering around 630 HLA-typed donors comprised roughly 300 gigabases of sequencing data and around 86 million unique TCR sequences. The genetic ancestry cluster associated with self-reported Caucasian donors included around 76% of the 398 genotyped donors. The study was designed to test whether signatures of past pathogen exposure could be identified by cataloging public T cell receptors. The study used immunosequencing to profile the T cell repertoires of 666 subjects and linked those repertoires to cytomegalovirus serostatus. In addition to the first cohort of 666 subjects, a separate validation cohort of approximately 120 different subjects was used. High-throughput TCR immunosequencing, statistical association of individual TCRs with disease status, and machine learning were combined to predict cytomegalovirus infection status. To study patterns of TCR occurrence, a later analysis re-analyzed previously published TCR beta repertoires from just over 650 donors and added high-resolution HLA genotyping. In the later analysis, no new phenotypic data were used to find candidate immune exposures; instead, reliance was placed on TCR beta sequences and their occurrence across donors. To decide whether each TCR beta V gene segment behaved as functional or pseudogenic, an earlier analysis of fewer than 750 of the donors relied on high-throughput TCR beta sequencing. Donor age, sex, ethnicity and CMV serostatus were collected together with the repertoire data. In a later genetic analysis, genome-wide SNP genotypes for about three fifths of the roughly 670 donors were used, and that subset was treated as a discovery cohort. All discovery cohort repertoires had been generated on a single sequencing platform. Both class I and class II loci were covered by HLA typing, at four-digit resolution. The number of donors typed differed by locus, with about 629-630 for A, B, C, DRB1 and DQB1, 522 for DQA1, about 610 for DPA1, and approximately 470 for DPB1. Because of strong linkage in the cohort, five DR-DQ haplotypes were treated as single units for association and clustering. On average, about 240,000 unique TCR beta nucleotide sequences were sequenced per donor among 398 genotyped donors of the cohort, with 15% to 20% of those sequences being non-productive. Findings and caveats that apply to the study as a whole: Compared with equally common non-associated chains, HLA-associated TCR beta chains in a later analysis were more clonally expanded and had lower generation probabilities. Three of the identified cytomegalovirus-associated TCR beta chains were confirmed in vitro to be specific for cytomegalovirus antigens. According to a later genetic analysis, donors in an Asian-associated ancestry cluster had fewer N-insertions in productive TCRs than the approximately 700-donor mean. Correlated functional status among segregating V segments might be attributable to linkage disequilibrium, but an unknown experimental factor could not be ruled out. Some IMGT-functional V segments, including TRBV6-2 and TRBV6-3, could not be told apart with the 87-base-pair reads, so those segments were excluded. Assigning TCR associations to individual alleles was difficult when HLA alleles, especially DR and DQ, strongly co-occurred. A further reported finding was that TCR beta sequences accurately predicted the HLA-A and HLA-B alleles for most subjects in the first cohort. Presence/absence analyses assumed roughly uniform sequencing depth across donors, an assumption that may not hold. A later analysis found that most CMV-associated TCR beta chains appeared HLA-restricted, with HLA associations seemingly driven largely by CMV exposure. Most TCR sequences were seen in very few donors, while some public TCRs were found in many individuals. Because HLA typing was missing for some donors at each locus, association tests included only the typed subset. In both the original and validation cohorts, the classifier was reported to diagnose cytomegalovirus status with high specificity and sensitivity. According to a later analysis, TCR association rates differed among HLA loci, with DRB1 alleles showing the most associated TCRs and HLA-C alleles showing the fewest. V-gene and J-gene trimming of TCR beta chains was associated with a missense DCLRE1C variant in a later genetic analysis, and the association was replicated in an independent cohort. The only immune exposure information available for the cohort was CMV serostatus. The authors suggested that the approach could potentially be generalized to other disease states and immunological phenotypes. Only TCR beta chains were sequenced in this cohort, and the absence of alpha or paired-chain data limited detectable features. In the study, 150 to 200 TCR beta chains were listed as associated with cytomegalovirus. An earlier analysis of approximately 600 of the donors showed that most TCR beta V segments appeared in productive rearrangements either about 87% or about 30% of the time, which broadly matched IMGT annotations. A later analysis associated about 17,000 TCR beta sequences with specific HLA alleles at a false discovery rate of 0.05. A cluster of highly shared sequence variants was judged likely to be a technical artifact of the sequencing pipeline. Several of the top co-occurrence clusters appeared to be linked to parvovirus B19, influenza, CMV and Epstein-Barr virus, according to a later analysis. About 17 rarely observed V segments, including chromosome 9 orphons, were excluded from the earlier analysis of about 610 of the donors because counts were too low.

Counted from cysteine to phenylalanine, this CDR3 has 14 amino acids. Just CDR3 DNA is preserved here, 42 bases in frame from base 1. CDR1 is given as SGHTA and CDR2 as FQGTGA, both from the germline V gene. V sheds 5 bases and J sheds 1 base, leaving 10 bases between their ends. A remark on this clone: It has no known antigen specificity. Per-nucleotide qualities are absent, and no much larger clonotype sits a single base away.

Preparation of the library involved the immunoSEQ multiplex PCR assay. A mixture of 60 forward primers for TCR Vbeta segments and 13 reverse primers for TCR Jbeta segments was used in the multiplex PCR. A multiplex PCR assay on genomic DNA amplified the CDR3 region of rearranged TCR beta genes. On the Illumina HiSeq System, the amplified TCR beta libraries were sequenced as 87-base-pair reads. On the authors' methods: A later analysis tallied 80 million to 95 million unique TCR beta chains across the 700 or so repertoires, and roughly 11 million of those chains were shared by two or more donors. Raw reads were error-corrected and collapsed into unique sequences by a nearest-neighbor algorithm in which closely related sequences were merged to remove PCR and sequencing errors. Alignment of CDR3 sequences to IMGT reference sequences was used to assign V, D and J gene segments. Each retained sequence needed at least a six-nucleotide match to both a V gene segment and a J gene segment. Rearrangements were called productive when the CDR3 lacked stop codons and stayed in frame with V and J; all others were non-productive. CDR3 was defined according to IMGT convention as the region running from the second conserved V-encoded cysteine to the conserved J-encoded phenylalanine. The earlier analysis of fewer than 750 of the donors excluded sequences that lacked an unambiguous match to a single V gene segment. An earlier analysis of a few hundred of the donors classified V segments as functional when productive rearrangements were above 56.7% and as segregating when the standard deviation between donors was above 5%. To diagnose cytomegalovirus status from the catalog of TCR beta chain sequences, a statistical classification framework was built. In a later analysis, TCR nucleotide sequences were compared against IMGT/GENE-DB human TR gene sequences so that V and J genes could be assigned. In a later analysis, CDR3 sequences and most-parsimonious VDJ recombination scenarios were assigned using the TCRdist pipeline. A later analysis defined each TCR beta chain by its CDR3 amino acid sequence plus V-gene family, and excluded reads lacking a unique V-gene family. To address suspected cross-contamination and a sequencing artifact, a later analysis removed several hundred highly shared, low-generation-probability nucleotide sequences. For each public chain, a later analysis derived a clonal expansion index from normalized ranks of inferred template counts within each repertoire. In a later analysis, generation probabilities were computed using a VDJ recombination model fitted to out-of-frame rearrangements, and the results were checked against IGoR. In a later analysis, hypergeometric tests were used to score TCR-TCR, TCR-HLA and TCR-CMV co-occurrence, with a repertoire-size bias correction applied to TCR pairs. A later analysis estimated false discovery rates by permuting HLA or CMV assignments 20 times. A later analysis grouped co-occurring TCRs with DBSCAN, adding TCRdist sequence similarity when clustering within HLA-allele-positive subsets. For co-occurrence clustering, repertoires with fewer than 30,000 or more than 120,000 public chains were excluded, along with several repertoires with anomalous nucleotide sharing. TCRdb retrieved this table from immuneACCESS and kept in-frame rearrangements only. Not all clones are present; in checked studies, unresolved V genes account for under half, and no reason is known for the remainder. V, J and clone size were drawn from that table, and D and trimming were deduced from the DNA. In all, the sample holds some 200,000 clones, and about 80% of those were seen once. About 0.64% of the sample belongs to the ten largest clones.

The cohort was made up of approximately 670 healthy bone marrow donors. At the time of sampling, all cohort members were nominally healthy, though unrecorded immune exposures were likely present. The donor was CMV seronegative and was included in the group of a few hundred seronegative cohort members. Every donor gave a peripheral blood sample, and the peripheral blood mononuclear cells from that sample were used for TCR beta sequencing. The Qiagen DNeasy Blood Extraction Kit was used to extract genomic DNA from the blood cell samples. The TCR was taken from a boy between 5 and 17 years old in good health and CMV-seronegative. The rearrangement combines TRBV7-3 with TRBJ2-3; no D gene can be assigned with confidence. Sequenced input: PBMCs. CDR3 region: CASSPRLGTDTQYF. The bases are TGTGCCAGCAGCCCCCGACTCGGCACAGATACGCAGTATTTT.